The clone carrying this T cell receptor (beta chain) has at least ten counts. Antigen specificity is unknown. Unique molecular identifiers were incorporated during preparation of the TCRbeta library. One entry per CDR3 protein results from TCRdb running MiXCR on the PCR reads. The sample contains some 300,000 distinct CDR3 sequences, over 9% of which appear only once. The sample belongs to a study of T-cell reconstitution after alpha-beta-depleted transplantation in children. Overall study findings and caveats: It was reported that alpha-beta T cells came from several hundred expanded graft clones (about two months after transplant).

CDR1 and CDR2 from the germline V gene are SEHNR and FQNEAQ (reference sequence). V dropped 3 bases and J dropped 5; count of bases not matched to a gene: 5. This CDR3 spans 14 amino acids. The chain recombines TRBV7-9 with TRBJ2-7; the match to TRBD1 covers 9 bases. This clonotype originated in a boy less than two years old with acute myeloid leukemia, due to receive a stem cell transplant. Here the sequenced sample was PBMCs, taken before TCRalphabeta/CD19-depleted stem cell transplant. The CDR3 reads CASSFLTGGNEQYF. Here the CDR3 DNA reads TGTGCCAGCAGCTTCCTGACAGGGGGAAACGAGCAGTACTTC. Combining the CDR3 with reference TRBV7-9 and TRBJ2-7 gives the whole variable domain DTGVSQNPRHKITKRGQNVTFRCDPISEHNRLYWYRQTLGQGPEFLTYFQNEAQLEKSRLLSDRFSAERPKGSFSTLEIQRTEQGDSAMYLCASSFLTGGNEQYFGPGTRLTVT.